This T cell receptor (beta chain) was profiled in a study of shared clonotypes between healthy human individuals. On this clone: Other nucleotide sequences from this sample produce the same CDR3.

Positively selected for CCR7, the CD45RO-negative cells used as naive CD8 cells excluded terminally differentiated effector memory CD45RA+ cells. Trimming removed 0 bases at V and 9 bases at J, with 11 bases between. CDR3 length: 14 residues. Germline assignment: CDR1 SNHLY and CDR2 FYNNEI. Clones were read by immunoSEQ multiplex PCR, and TCRdb kept only the in-frame ones, dropping some. The sample holds some 2,100,000 clones, 85% to 95% seen once. This receptor was obtained from a man aged 18-30 years in good health. Some clones in this sample may be carry-over from other donors' samples. This rearrangement joins TRBV2 to TRBJ2-2; D is unresolved. The specimen sequenced was naive CD8+ T cells from PBMCs. The CDR3 bases are TGTGCCAGCAGTGAAGCGCTTCGGGTCCGGGAGCTGTTTTTT. Protein: CASSEALRVRELFF.